Detailed here is one T cell receptor beta chain. The count of this clone is one. What antigen it recognizes has not been identified. Base qualities are not at hand, and no much larger clone is one base apart. This sample stems from a study of CD8+ T cells in alopecia areata (dated by TCRdb to about 2018). About the full investigation: The treated patients took part in an open-label pilot trial in which moderate-to-severe alopecia areata was treated with oral tofacitinib at 5 to 10 mg twice daily. Patients stayed on tofacitinib for 6 to 18 months and then had 6 months of follow-up off drug so that delayed response and recurrence could be assessed. In treated patients, disease severity was measured using the SALT score, which gives the percentage of scalp surface area affected. To study T cell clonal expansion in alopecia areata, the researchers applied high-throughput TCRbeta sequencing to both the C3H/HeJ mouse model and human patients. Human TCRbeta sequencing covered scalp tissue and sorted CD4+ and CD8+ peripheral blood T cells from patchy and totalis/universalis alopecia areata patients and healthy controls. Biopsies were taken from tofacitinib-treated patients at baseline and at 4 and 24 weeks of treatment, and a later scalp biopsy was taken in several of the tofacitinib-treated patients. Scalp clonality was compared among normal scalp (n=4), patchy alopecia areata scalp (n=8), and alopecia totalis/universalis scalp (n=8). RNA was extracted with the PAXgene miRNA kit for fixed scalp, the miRNeasy kit for PBMCs, and the RNeasy kit for mouse skin. TCRbeta CDR3 regions were amplified by immunoSEQ multiplex PCR with 35 Vbeta forward and 13 Jbeta reverse primers. General conclusions and limits of the study: Tofacitinib significantly decreased scalp clonality and the number of expanded CD8+ clones among the top 100 scalp clones. Lesional scalp, especially in alopecia totalis/universalis, showed higher clonality and more expanded CD8+ clones than normal scalp, suggesting antigenic drive. Because the treated cohort was small and had just a single nonresponder, larger studies are needed to establish links between baseline CD8+ expansion and response. Compared with mice, TCR sequences shared between patients were less clear, possibly partly because of HLA diversity across the patient population. Scalp TCR repertoire analysis is complicated because resident alphabeta T cells in normal human skin are also sequenced, whereas mouse skin is dominated by gammadelta T cells. Many expanded lesional clones were found to persist in scalp and blood during tofacitinib treatment, and relapse after treatment cessation may be partly explained by this persistence.

Receptor amplification or capture employed the immunoSEQ multiplex PCR assay. RNA was extracted from all samples and reverse transcribed into cDNA, which served as template for TCR sequencing. SuperScript III was used for first-strand cDNA synthesis, primed with a 2:1 mix of oligo-dT and random hexamers. A synthetic immune receptor repertoire was used to gauge amplification bias, and whatever bias remained was removed computationally. The study's processing was this. After raw reads were preprocessed to remove errors, the CDR3 was defined following IMGT conventions as running from the conserved cysteine to phenylalanine. Clonality was computed by normalizing Shannon entropy by log2 of the number of productive unique TCRs and subtracting the result from 1. Whether scalp clones were CD4 or CD8 was inferred by matching scalp TCRbeta sequences against CD4 and CD8 repertoires sorted from blood. As stored in TCRdb, this immuneACCESS dataset retains in-frame rearrangements with V and J assigned. A fraction of the clones does not appear; measured against another copy, unresolved V genes explain less than half of the discrepancy, and the remainder lacks a known reason. The DNA gave D and trimming, while V, J and clone size come from that table. In all, the sample holds about 210,000 clones, and roughly 64% of those were seen once. Of the sample, 4.2% falls within the top ten clones.

Sample time point, as interpreted from the label and publication: about 4 weeks on oral tofacitinib. The sample's treatment or condition, from its label and the paper: oral pan-JAK inhibitor, 5-10 mg twice daily. Lesional scalp punch biopsies and peripheral blood were obtained from alopecia areata patients. After PBMCs were isolated by density centrifugation and stained for CD3, CD4 and CD8, a FACSAria was used to sort CD4+ and CD8+ T cells. Trimming removed 0 bases from V and 8 bases from J, leaving 4 bases between the germline ends. Measured from the cysteine to the phenylalanine, the CDR3 is 11 residues long. Of all the DNA, just the CDR3 is kept, 33 bases in frame from base 1. Looking up the germline V gene yields CDR1 SGHDN and CDR2 FVKESK.

This receptor chain uses TRBV14 and TRBJ1-2; confidence is insufficient to name the D gene. This specimen consisted of CD4+ T cells sorted from blood, obtained at week 4, from a patient treated with tofacitinib. This TCR was recovered from a human donor with alopecia areata. The nucleotide sequence reads as follows: TGTGCCAGCAGCCAAGATAGGGGCTACACCTTC. Its protein product is CASSQDRGYTF. Reference TRBV14 and TRBJ1-2 proteins supply the regions before and after the CDR3; the full variable domain is: EAGVTQFPSHSVIEKGQTVTLRCDPISGHDNLYWYRRVMGKEIKFLLHFVKESKQDESGMPNNRFLAERTGGTYSTLKVQPAELEDSGVYFCASSQDRGYTFGSGTRLTVV.